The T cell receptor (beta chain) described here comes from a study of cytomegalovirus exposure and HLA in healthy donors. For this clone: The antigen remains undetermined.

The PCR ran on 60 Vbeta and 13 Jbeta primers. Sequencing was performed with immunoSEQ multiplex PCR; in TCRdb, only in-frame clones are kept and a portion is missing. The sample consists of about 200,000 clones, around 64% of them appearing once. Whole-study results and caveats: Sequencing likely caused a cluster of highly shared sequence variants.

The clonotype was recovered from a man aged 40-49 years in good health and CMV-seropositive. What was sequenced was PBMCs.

The CDR3 DNA sequence: TGTGCCAGCAGTCCCCCCGCAGGGCGAACCGACTATGGCTACACCTTC. Protein product: CASSPPAGRTDYGYTF. This sequence joins TRBV2 and TRBJ1-2, with D maybe TRBD1 (5 bases). Looked up from germline, CDR1 is SNHLY and CDR2 is FYNNEI. V shed 5 bases and J shed 3 bases, with 19 bases lying between them. The CDR3 runs 16 residues.